Sequencing of this T cell receptor (beta chain) was carried out in a study of blood T cell repertoires in COVID-19. Study-wide background: The origin of the acute and convalescent COVID-19 samples was the United States, Italy and Spain.

As originally analysed: The authors estimated nucleated cell counts from reference gene primer amplification. Here immunoSEQ multiplex PCR was the method, and the copy in TCRdb shows in-frame clones only, minus some. That table furnishes V, J and clone size, whereas the DNA furnished D and trimming. The data contain hundreds of thousands of clones, about 89% of them singletons. Participants, roughly 18 to 90 years old, spanned around 26 US areas. Participants' own reports of clinical history determined their cohort assignment. The CDR3 has 13 amino acids. V gave up 7 bases and J gave up 5 bases; unmatched junction bases: 5. Looked up from germline, CDR1 is MDHEN and CDR2 is SYDVKM.

The chain uses TRBV28 and TRBJ2-7, with TRBD1 matching 10 bases. Sequenced: PBMCs or T cells enriched from blood (not recorded which). The TCR comes from a man in his forties who had recovered from COVID-19. Written as DNA, the CDR3 is TGTGCCAGCATAGGACAGGGGGAGAACGAGCAGTACTTC. Its translation is CASIGQGENEQYF.